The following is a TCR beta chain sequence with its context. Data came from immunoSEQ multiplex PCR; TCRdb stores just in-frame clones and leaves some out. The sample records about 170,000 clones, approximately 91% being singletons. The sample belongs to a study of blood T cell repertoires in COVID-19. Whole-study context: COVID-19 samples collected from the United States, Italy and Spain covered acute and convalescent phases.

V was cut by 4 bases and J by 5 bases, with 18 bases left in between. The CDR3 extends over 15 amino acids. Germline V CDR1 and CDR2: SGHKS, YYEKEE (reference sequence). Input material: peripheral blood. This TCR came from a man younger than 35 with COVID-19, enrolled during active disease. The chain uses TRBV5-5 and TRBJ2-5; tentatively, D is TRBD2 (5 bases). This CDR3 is CASSPPLASRETQYF. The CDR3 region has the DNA TGTGCCAGCAGCCCCCCTCTGGCTAGCCGGGAGACCCAGTACTTC.